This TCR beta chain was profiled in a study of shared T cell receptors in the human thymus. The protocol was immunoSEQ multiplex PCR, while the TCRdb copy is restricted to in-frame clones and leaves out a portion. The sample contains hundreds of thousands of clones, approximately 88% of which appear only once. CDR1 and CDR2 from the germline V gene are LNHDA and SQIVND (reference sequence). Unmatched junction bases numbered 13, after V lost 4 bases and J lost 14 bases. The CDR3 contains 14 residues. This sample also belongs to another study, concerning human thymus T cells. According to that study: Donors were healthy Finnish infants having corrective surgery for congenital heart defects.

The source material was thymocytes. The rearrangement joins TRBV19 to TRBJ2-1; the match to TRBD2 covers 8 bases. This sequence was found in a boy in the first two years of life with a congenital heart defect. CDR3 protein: CASSTLGGREVEFF. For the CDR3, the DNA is TGTGCCAGTAGTACCCTCGGTGGGCGGGAGGTGGAGTTCTTC.